This T cell receptor beta chain was identified in a study of identical twins. TCRdb recomputed calls from the 5' RACE reads with MiXCR, one row per CDR3 protein. The sample carries 1.5 million to 2 million distinct CDR3 sequences, roughly 35% recorded once. V trimming: 6 bases; J trimming: 11 bases; junction bases outside the gene matches: 11. The germline CDR1 and CDR2 sequences are MNHEY and SVGAGI. The CDR3 is 13 amino acids. On this clonotype itself: Its specificity is not known.

Study results and limitations: Fewer insertions were carried by abundant cord blood beta clonotypes, but none was seen in memory repertoires. These conclusions were based on statistical analysis (cross-sectional, not following the same donors). Within beta out-of-frame sequences, the excess sharing observed between twins was weaker.

The chain joins TRBV6-5 to TRBJ1-2; 8 nucleotides match TRBD1. The origin of this receptor is a newborn girl in good health. Specimen: cord blood. CDR3 region: CASSRQGSGWYTF. In DNA, the CDR3 is TGTGCCAGCAGCCGACAGGGGTCGGGATGGTACACCTTC.